The rows below give T cell receptor beta chains drawn from one sample of a study of radiotherapy plus CTLA-4 blockade in lung cancer. Some clones are missing from TCRdb's copy, which holds only in-frame ones; the method was immunoSEQ multiplex PCR. This sample has roughly 98,000 clones, with around 83% found just once. Sequencing was performed on peripheral blood, taken from a patient treated with radiotherapy plus ipilimumab. These receptors all stem from a human donor with non-small cell lung cancer who had a partial response to radiotherapy plus ipilimumab. Both conserved end residues are part of each CDR3. D genes are given only for firm matches. Clone size, where shown, is once, few, many, or a class for clones that have expanded.

v_gene: TRBV10-3; d_gene: TRBD2; j_gene: TRBJ2-7; abundance: NA; CDR3aa: CAISERASGRRGPNEQYF; CDR3nt: TGTGCCATCAGTGAGCGGGCTAGCGGGAGGCGCGGACCCAACGAGCAGTACTTC
v_gene: TRBV5-1; d_gene: TRBD2; j_gene: TRBJ2-1; abundance: NA; CDR3aa: CASSPFGGDSYNEQFF; CDR3nt: TGCGCCAGCAGCCCCTTCGGGGGGGACTCCTACAATGAGCAGTTCTTC
v_gene: TRBV6-5; d_gene: TRBD1; j_gene: TRBJ2-7; abundance: once; CDR3aa: CASTGRGYEQYF; CDR3nt: TGTGCCAGCACTGGCAGGGGGTACGAGCAGTACTTC
v_gene: TRBV28; d_gene: NA; j_gene: TRBJ2-1; abundance: NA; CDR3aa: CASSSRTNEQFF; CDR3nt: TGTGCCAGCAGTTCCCGGACTAATGAGCAGTTCTTC
v_gene: TRBV11-2; d_gene: TRBD2; j_gene: TRBJ2-3; abundance: NA; CDR3aa: CASSPLPRGADTQYF; CDR3nt: TGTGCCAGCAGCCCGCTACCTCGGGGGGCAGATACGCAGTATTTT
v_gene: TRBV27; d_gene: TRBD1; j_gene: TRBJ2-7; abundance: NA; CDR3aa: CASSSAYRGSSSSYEQYF; CDR3nt: TGTGCCAGCAGTTCCGCCTACAGGGGTAGTAGCTCATCCTACGAGCAGTACTTC
v_gene: TRBV7-3; d_gene: NA; j_gene: TRBJ2-2; abundance: NA; CDR3aa: CASSKLGDGTGELFF; CDR3nt: TGTGCCAGCAGCAAGCTAGGGGATGGCACCGGGGAGCTGTTTTTT
v_gene: TRBV5-1; d_gene: TRBD2; j_gene: TRBJ2-1; abundance: NA; CDR3aa: CASSLSRTSMDEQFF; CDR3nt: TGCGCCAGCAGCTTGTCTCGGACTAGCATGGATGAGCAGTTCTTC
v_gene: TRBV9; d_gene: TRBD2; j_gene: TRBJ2-7; abundance: NA; CDR3aa: CASSSRETSVTYEQYF; CDR3nt: TGTGCCAGCAGCTCCCGCGAGACTAGCGTAACCTACGAGCAGTACTTC
v_gene: TRBV28; d_gene: NA; j_gene: TRBJ2-7; abundance: NA; CDR3aa: CASSFRSAYEQYF; CDR3nt: TGTGCCAGCAGTTTTAGAAGTGCCTACGAGCAGTACTTC
v_gene: TRBV28; d_gene: NA; j_gene: TRBJ2-3; abundance: NA; CDR3aa: CASRQQSSTDTQYF; CDR3nt: TGTGCCAGCAGACAACAGAGCAGCACAGATACGCAGTATTTT
v_gene: TRBV15; d_gene: TRBD1; j_gene: TRBJ2-1; abundance: once; CDR3aa: CATSWTGDPYNEQFF; CDR3nt: TGTGCCACCAGCTGGACAGGGGACCCTTACAATGAGCAGTTCTTC
v_gene: TRBV4-1; d_gene: NA; j_gene: TRBJ1-2; abundance: NA; CDR3aa: CASSLDGTSYGYTF; CDR3nt: TGTGCCAGCAGCCTGGATGGGACTAGCTATGGCTACACCTTC
v_gene: TRBV7-3; d_gene: NA; j_gene: TRBJ1-2; abundance: NA; CDR3aa: CASSLTPGQTYGYTF; CDR3nt: TGTGCCAGCAGCTTAACCCCCGGACAGACCTATGGCTACACCTTC
v_gene: TRBV7-9; d_gene: NA; j_gene: TRBJ2-7; abundance: NA; CDR3aa: CASSFEAGTKVYEQYF; CDR3nt: TGTGCCAGCAGCTTCGAAGCCGGGACAAAAGTTTACGAGCAGTACTTC
v_gene: TRBV11-2; d_gene: TRBD2; j_gene: TRBJ2-1; abundance: NA; CDR3aa: CASSPSPGTRGSHEQFF; CDR3nt: TGTGCCAGCAGCCCATCCCCCGGGACTAGGGGTTCCCATGAGCAGTTCTTC
v_gene: TRBV5-1; d_gene: TRBD2; j_gene: TRBJ2-1; abundance: NA; CDR3aa: CASRFGGTSGQSSYNEQFF; CDR3nt: TGCGCCAGCAGATTTGGTGGGACTAGCGGCCAAAGCTCCTACAATGAGCAGTTCTTC
v_gene: TRBV6-5; d_gene: NA; j_gene: TRBJ2-5; abundance: once; CDR3aa: CASSYSKTQYF; CDR3nt: TGTGCCAGCAGTTACTCCAAGACCCAGTACTTC
v_gene: TRBV9; d_gene: NA; j_gene: TRBJ1-1; abundance: NA; CDR3aa: CASSGEVGANTEAFF; CDR3nt: TGTGCCAGCAGCGGGGAGGTGGGAGCGAACACTGAAGCTTTCTTT
v_gene: TRBV5-4; d_gene: TRBD2; j_gene: TRBJ2-3; abundance: few; CDR3aa: CASSRQTSGRATAQYF; CDR3nt: TGTGCCAGCAGCAGACAGACTAGCGGGAGGGCCACAGCGCAGTATTTT
v_gene: TRBV18; d_gene: NA; j_gene: TRBJ2-7; abundance: NA; CDR3aa: CASSPYTSEEQYF; CDR3nt: TGTGCCAGCTCACCATACACATCGGAGGAGCAGTACTTC
v_gene: TRBV6-6; d_gene: NA; j_gene: TRBJ2-7; abundance: NA; CDR3aa: CASSYGSGYEQYF; CDR3nt: TGTGCCAGCAGTTACGGATCGGGCTACGAGCAGTACTTC
v_gene: TRBV5-1; d_gene: NA; j_gene: TRBJ2-3; abundance: NA; CDR3aa: CASSPRTTGGTDTQYF; CDR3nt: TGCGCCAGCAGCCCTCGGACTACCGGGGGTACAGATACGCAGTATTTT
v_gene: TRBV29-1; d_gene: NA; j_gene: TRBJ2-3; abundance: NA; CDR3aa: CTFGADTQYF; CDR3nt: TGCACTTTCGGGGCAGATACGCAGTATTTT
v_gene: TRBV6-5; d_gene: TRBD1; j_gene: TRBJ2-7; abundance: once; CDR3aa: CASSDRRSYEQYF; CDR3nt: TGTGCCAGTTCGGACAGGCGCTCCTACGAGCAGTACTTC
v_gene: TRBV28; d_gene: TRBD2; j_gene: TRBJ2-3; abundance: NA; CDR3aa: CASNGGGNADTQYF; CDR3nt: TGTGCCAGCAACGGGGGGGGGAATGCAGATACGCAGTATTTT
v_gene: TRBV6-5; d_gene: TRBD2; j_gene: TRBJ2-3; abundance: NA; CDR3aa: CASSLAGGVDTQYF; CDR3nt: TGTGCCAGCAGTTTAGCGGGAGGGGTGGATACGCAGTATTTT
v_gene: TRBV4-2; d_gene: TRBD1; j_gene: TRBJ2-7; abundance: NA; CDR3aa: CASSRGTGASYEQYF; CDR3nt: TGTGCCAGCAGCCGAGGGACAGGGGCTAGTTACGAGCAGTACTTC
v_gene: TRBV28; d_gene: TRBD2; j_gene: TRBJ2-1; abundance: NA; CDR3aa: CASRSSGLAGVSDEQFF; CDR3nt: TGTGCCAGCAGGTCCTCGGGACTAGCGGGAGTTAGCGATGAGCAGTTCTTC
v_gene: TRBV28; d_gene: NA; j_gene: TRBJ1-3; abundance: NA; CDR3aa: CASSLELVGNTIYF; CDR3nt: TGTGCCAGCAGTCTAGAACTCGTCGGAAACACCATATATTTT
v_gene: TRBV27; d_gene: NA; j_gene: TRBJ2-3; abundance: NA; CDR3aa: CASRQGQWGADTQYF; CDR3nt: TGTGCCAGCAGGCAGGGCCAGTGGGGTGCAGATACGCAGTATTTT
v_gene: TRBV7-9; d_gene: NA; j_gene: TRBJ1-2; abundance: NA; CDR3aa: CASRGQPYGYTF; CDR3nt: TGTGCCAGCCGTGGGCAGCCCTATGGCTACACCTTC
v_gene: TRBV5-4; d_gene: NA; j_gene: TRBJ1-2; abundance: NA; CDR3aa: CASSLEVGRGSRGYTF; CDR3nt: TGTGCCAGCAGCTTGGAAGTGGGCAGGGGTTCGAGGGGCTACACCTTC
v_gene: TRBV7-8; d_gene: TRBD2; j_gene: TRBJ2-2; abundance: NA; CDR3aa: CASSFTSGRHGGELFF; CDR3nt: TGTGCCAGCAGCTTTACTAGCGGGAGGCATGGCGGGGAGCTGTTTTTT
v_gene: TRBV11-2; d_gene: TRBD2; j_gene: TRBJ2-1; abundance: NA; CDR3aa: CASSLDRGVAGNEQFF; CDR3nt: TGTGCCAGCAGCTTAGATCGGGGGGTTGCAGGCAATGAGCAGTTCTTC
v_gene: TRBV11-2; d_gene: TRBD1; j_gene: TRBJ1-1; abundance: NA; CDR3aa: CASSPDDRDTEAFF; CDR3nt: TGTGCCAGCAGCCCCGACGACAGGGACACTGAAGCTTTCTTT
v_gene: TRBV2; d_gene: NA; j_gene: TRBJ2-1; abundance: NA; CDR3aa: CASSEAPSYNEQFF; CDR3nt: TGTGCCAGCAGTGAAGCTCCTTCTTACAATGAGCAGTTCTTC
v_gene: TRBV27; d_gene: TRBD2; j_gene: TRBJ2-5; abundance: NA; CDR3aa: CASSLGLVGTETQYF; CDR3nt: TGTGCCAGCAGTTTAGGACTAGTAGGGACAGAGACCCAGTACTTC